Below, 18 T cell receptor beta chains from the same sample are listed, as sequenced in a study of T cell responses to AZD1222 COVID-19 vaccine (dated by TCRdb to the early 2020s). The method behind the library was the immunoSEQ multiplex PCR assay. Sourced from immuneACCESS, this table was stored by TCRdb with only in-frame sequences that have V and J called. A share of the clones is absent; for the studies checked, an unresolved V gene accounts for under half, and the remainder has no known explanation. This sample comprises roughly 92,000 clones, roughly 89% of them detected only once. The ten largest clones take up approximately 8.7% of the sample. The time point label of this sample denotes: baseline before first vaccination. This specimen consisted of peripheral blood, obtained on day 0 of AZD1222 vaccination. These receptors came from an adult in good health.

The J gene is TRBJ2-5, the V gene TRBV7-3; the match to TRBD1 covers 8 bases. V was clipped by 6 bases and J by 5 bases; unmatched bases: 5. Germline values: CDR1 SGHTA, CDR2 FQGTGA. The CDR3 spans 13 residues. The CDR3 spells CASSRQGSETQYF. The DNA for the CDR3 is TGTGCCAGCAGTAGACAGGGGAGCGAGACCCAGTACTTC.

This clone was counted once. The chain is built from TRBV7-2 and TRBJ2-1, with D possibly called TRBD1 or TRBD2 (5 bases each). The V gene lost 4 bases and the J gene lost 6 bases, with 13 bases spanning the gap. Germline CDR1 and CDR2: SGHTA and FQGNSA. The CDR3 contains 14 residues. CDR3 DNA sequence: TGTGCCAGCAGCTCCCCCCCGGGGCGCAATGAGCAGTTCTTC. Encoded protein: CASSSPPGRNEQFF.

The sample holds a few counts of this clone. The genes are TRBV6-5 and TRBJ1-1; no definite D call. The germline V and J ends were trimmed by 6 bases and 0 bases, with 8 bases remaining between them. The CDR3 is 13 residues long. Looked up from germline, CDR1 is MNHEY and CDR2 is SVGAGI. CDR3 DNA sequence: TGTGCCAGCAGACCCCGGGTGAACACTGAAGCTTTCTTT. Protein sequence: CASRPRVNTEAFF.

The chain employs TRBV5-8 and TRBJ1-5; possibly TRBD1 for D (6 bases). Trimming left V 2 bases short and J 4 bases short, with 10 bases between. The length of the CDR3 is 14 residues. Germline V gene lookup returns CDR1 SGHTS and CDR2 YDEGEE. The CDR3 coding sequence is TGTGCCAGCAGCTTTACAGGGAAGAATCAGCCCCAGCATTTT. Its protein product is CASSFTGKNQPQHF.

V gene TRBV3-1 (or the pseudogene TRBV3-2) combines with J gene TRBJ2-3, with 7 bases lining up with TRBD1. This CDR3 region has 18 residues. Trimming removed 3 bases from V and 6 bases from J; junction bases left unmatched: 18. Germline CDR1 and CDR2: LGHDT and YNNKEL (reference sequence). CDR3 nucleotide sequence: TGTGCCAGCAGCCAGGGGGTACTAGTGGCAGGGGGTCGGGATACGCAGTATTTT. Its protein product is CASSQGVLVAGGRDTQYF.

This clone was detected only once. V is TRBV6-5 and J is TRBJ1-5, with D perhaps TRBD1 (6 bases). Per the germline V gene, CDR1 is MNHEY and CDR2 is SVGAGI. Trimming shortened V by 6 bases and J by 4 bases, and 13 bases separated the two germline ends. CDR3 size: 14 residues. DNA of the CDR3: TGTGCCAGCAGCCTCGGACAGCTGAATCAGCCCCAGCATTTT. Its protein is CASSLGQLNQPQHF.

The chain has TRBV7-2 and TRBJ2-3; TRBD1 matches 8 bases. Germline V gives CDR1 SGHTA, CDR2 FQGNSA. This CDR3 is built from 17 residues. Trimming at V came to 5 bases and at J to 1 base, leaving 11 bases not matched to a gene. CDR3 sequence reads: CASSAQGARVGTDTQYF. The CDR3 DNA reads as TGTGCCAGCAGCGCTCAGGGGGCGCGAGTAGGCACAGATACGCAGTATTTT.

This chain links TRBV6-5 with TRBJ1-2; no firm D call. From germline, CDR1 is MNHEY and CDR2 SVGAGI. The CDR3 has 13 amino acids. Trimming removed 2 bases at V and 6 bases at J, with 10 bases between. The CDR3 loop is CASSYATRNGYTF. Here the CDR3 DNA reads TGTGCCAGCAGTTACGCGACAAGGAATGGCTACACCTTC.

The rearrangement joins TRBV5-1 to TRBJ1-2, with TRBD1 as a possible D gene (6 bases). The germline V gene has CDR1 SGHRS and CDR2 YFSETQ. This CDR3 region has 15 residues. Trimming left V 6 bases short and J 6 bases short, with 21 bases between. In nucleotides, the CDR3 is TGCGCCAGCAACCAAGGGACAACCCTGGGTGATGGCTACACCTTC. Translation: CASNQGTTLGDGYTF.

A word on this clone: Other DNA sequences in the same sample also yield this CDR3. V and J are TRBV7-3 and TRBJ2-3; TRBD1 might be the D (6 bases). The CDR3 loop spans 15 amino acids. Germline CDR1 and CDR2: SGHTA and FQGTGA. Trimming removed 0 bases at V and 0 bases at J, with 7 bases between. CDR3 nucleotide sequence: TGTGCCAGCAGCTTAACGGGGGCTAGCACAGATACGCAGTATTTT. Its protein product is CASSLTGASTDTQYF.

This chain connects TRBV5-4 to TRBJ1-6, with 8 bases fitting TRBD1. Germline CDR1 is SGHNT and CDR2 is YYREEE (reference sequence). The CDR3 has 15 amino acids. V trimming: 6 bases; J trimming: 7 bases; junction bases outside the gene matches: 9. Here the CDR3 reads CASTNGQGLNSPLHF. The CDR3 DNA follows: TGTGCCAGCACCAACGGACAGGGTTTAAATTCACCCCTCCACTTT.

V is TRBV5-1 and J is TRBJ2-5; 7 bases align to TRBD1. The CDR3 is 14 amino acids. V trimming: 4 bases; J trimming: 1 base; junction bases outside the gene matches: 4. Germline lookup yields CDR1 SGHRS and CDR2 YFSETQ. The CDR3 spells CASSEGQIQETQYF. DNA for the CDR3: TGCGCCAGCAGCGAGGGACAGATCCAAGAGACCCAGTACTTC.

This chain uses TRBV10-1 with TRBJ2-1, with TRBD1 matching 10 bases. After removal of 11 bases from V and 7 bases from J, the junction contained 14 bases not matched to a gene. Germline loops: CDR1 WNHNN, CDR2 SYGVQD (reference sequence). This CDR3 is built from 15 residues. CDR3 nucleotide sequence: TGCGCCGGGATAGCTACCCCGGGACAGGGGAATGAGCAGTTCTTC. Its translation: CAGIATPGQGNEQFF.

Of note for this clone: This specimen includes other DNA sequences encoding the same CDR3. The chain links TRBV19 to TRBJ1-5; TRBD1 is a possible D gene (5 bases). Germline V gene data show CDR1 as LNHDA and CDR2 as SQIVND (reference sequence). The CDR3 has 12 residues. V lost 1 base and J 8 bases, leaving 6 bases between the germline ends. The CDR3 DNA sequence: TGTGCCAGTAGTATAGGAGGGGAGCCCCAGCATTTT. Translated, it gives CASSIGGEPQHF.

The rearrangement joins TRBV27 to TRBJ2-3, with a weak D call TRBD2 (5 bases). Germline V gives CDR1 MNHEY, CDR2 SMNVEV (reference sequence). Trimming pared 7 bases from V and 4 bases from J, leaving 18 bases between. CDR3 size: 15 residues. The chain's CDR3 is CASTLGVGVADTQYF. The DNA of the CDR3 is TGTGCCAGCACCCTCGGGGTTGGGGTTGCAGATACGCAGTATTTT.

The rearrangement joins TRBV19 to TRBJ2-7, with D tentatively TRBD1 or TRBD2 (5 bases each). The length of the CDR3 is 14 residues. Trimming took off 5 bases at V and 0 bases at J, with 11 bases between the two ends. Germline CDR1 and CDR2: LNHDA and SQIVND (reference sequence). The CDR3 loop is CASSWDGSSYEQYF. CDR3 DNA sequence: TGTGCCAGTAGTTGGGACGGTAGCTCCTACGAGCAGTACTTC.

This sequence joins TRBV7-2 and TRBJ1-2, with D possibly TRBD1 on 5 matching bases. CDR1 is SGHTA and CDR2 is FQGNSA in the germline V gene. The CDR3 consists of 15 residues. V dropped 2 bases and J dropped 2 bases, with 12 bases sitting between them. The CDR3 region has the DNA TGTGCCAGCAGCTTATCGCCAGGGATGAACTATGGCTACACCTTC. It translates to CASSLSPGMNYGYTF. Variable domain in full (rest from reference TRBV7-2 and TRBJ1-2): GAGVSQSPSNKVTEKGKDVELRCDPISGHTALYWYRQSLGQGLEFLIYFQGNSAPDKSGLPSDRFSAERTGGSVSTLTIQRTQQEDSAVYLCASSLSPGMNYGYTFGSGTRLTVV.

This sequence joins TRBV6-5 and TRBJ2-7, with 11 positions matching TRBD1. The J segment lost 3 bases and the V segment lost 2 bases, leaving 3 bases of the junction unmatched. Germline lookup yields CDR1 MNHEY and CDR2 SVGAGI. The CDR3 length is 15 residues. CDR3 loop: CASSYPGTGGYEQYF. CDR3 coding DNA: TGTGCCAGCAGTTACCCCGGGACAGGGGGCTACGAGCAGTACTTC.